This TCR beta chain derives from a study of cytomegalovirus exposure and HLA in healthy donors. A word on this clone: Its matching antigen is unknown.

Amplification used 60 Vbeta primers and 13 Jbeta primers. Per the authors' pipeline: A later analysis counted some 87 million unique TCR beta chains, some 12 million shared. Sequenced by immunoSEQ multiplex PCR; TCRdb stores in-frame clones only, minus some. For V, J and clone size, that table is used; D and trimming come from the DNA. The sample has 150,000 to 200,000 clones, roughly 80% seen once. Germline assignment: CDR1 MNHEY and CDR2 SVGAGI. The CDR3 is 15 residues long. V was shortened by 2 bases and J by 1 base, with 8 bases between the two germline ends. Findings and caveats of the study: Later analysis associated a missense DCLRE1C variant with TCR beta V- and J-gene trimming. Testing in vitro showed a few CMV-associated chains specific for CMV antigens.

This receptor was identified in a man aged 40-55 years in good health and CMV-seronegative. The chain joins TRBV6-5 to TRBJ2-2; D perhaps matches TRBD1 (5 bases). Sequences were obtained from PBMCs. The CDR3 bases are TGTGCCAGCAGTTACCGTGGACAGAACACCGGGGAGCTGTTTTTT. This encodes CASSYRGQNTGELFF.